This entry lists 12 T cell receptor beta chains sequenced from one sample in a study of memory CD4+ T cells and cytomegalovirus serostatus. TCRdb's table, derived via immunoSEQ multiplex PCR, lists solely in-frame clones and lacks some. The sample has more than 45,000 clones, 82% seen once. The sort gate was single viable CD3+CD4+CD8-CD45RO+ cells for memory CD4+ T cells. The sample taken for sequencing was memory CD4+ T cells from blood. The source is an adult in good health and CMV-seronegative.

The V call is TRBV2, the J call TRBJ2-7; D is perhaps TRBD2 (6 bases). Germline CDR1 is SNHLY and CDR2 is FYNNEI. The CDR3 has 11 residues. The ends were cut back, 7 bases at V and 6 bases at J, with 10 bases in the middle. CDR3 sequence (DNA): TGTGCCAGCACGTGGGGACTCGAGCAGTACTTC. Protein: CASTWGLEQYF.

The gene calls are TRBV9 and TRBJ1-6; D call uncertain. The V gene's germline CDR1 is SGDLS and CDR2 YYNGEE. The CDR3 consists of 14 residues. V shed 0 bases and J shed 7 bases, with 8 bases lying between them. For the CDR3, the DNA is TGTGCCAGCAGCGTAGCAGGCATAAATTCACCCCTCCACTTT. Protein: CASSVAGINSPLHF.

The gene calls are TRBV27 and TRBJ1-2; D possibly corresponds to TRBD1 (5 bases). Deletions cut 7 bases from V and 2 bases from J, with 11 bases between. The CDR3 consists of 13 residues. CDR1 is MNHEY, CDR2 SMNVEV, per germline (reference sequence). The CDR3 here is CASKREGNYGYTF. As DNA, the CDR3 is TGTGCCAGCAAGAGGGAGGGGAACTATGGCTACACCTTC.

This chain uses TRBV10-3 with TRBJ1-3; no clear D gene. V was cut by 0 bases and J by 2 bases, with 8 bases left in between. The germline V gene encodes CDR1 ENHRY and CDR2 SYGVKD. There are 15 residues in the CDR3. CDR3 DNA: TGTGCCATCAGTGAGTCTGGGGTGACTGGAAACACCATATATTTT. It specifies CAISESGVTGNTIYF.

This sequence joins TRBV5-5 and TRBJ1-2; D gene unclear. Deletions cut 4 bases from V and 4 bases from J, with 17 bases between. CDR1 is SGHKS and CDR2 is YYEKEE in the germline V gene (reference sequence). This CDR3 has 15 residues. CDR3 sequence: CASSPVLFLIYGYTF. Written as DNA, the CDR3 is TGTGCCAGCAGCCCCGTCCTTTTCTTGATCTATGGCTACACCTTC.

The chain joins TRBV5-5 to TRBJ1-2, with TRBD1 matching 8 bases. The V gene's germline CDR1 is SGHKS and CDR2 YYEKEE (reference sequence). J lost 7 bases, V lost 1 base, and 9 bases had no gene match. The CDR3 covers 15 residues. This chain's CDR3 is CASSLRDRFSFGYTF. As DNA, the CDR3 is TGTGCCAGCAGCTTGAGGGACAGGTTTAGCTTTGGCTACACCTTC.

The rearrangement joins TRBV6-1 to TRBJ2-7; no definite D call. V lost 3 bases, J lost 4 bases, and 16 bases lay in between. The germline V gene encodes CDR1 MNHNS and CDR2 SASEGT. This CDR3 contains 15 residues. This CDR3 is CASSDFRDFLYEQYF. The CDR3 bases are TGTGCCAGCAGTGACTTTAGGGATTTCCTTTACGAGCAGTACTTC.

This clone was found once. Relative to the germline gene, one junction end is altered; a read error may explain this. The V call is TRBV4-2, the J call TRBJ1-2, with unresolved D. The CDR3 contains 12 residues. Germline V gene sequence: CDR1 LGHNA, CDR2 YNFKEQ. The CDR3: CASSQDRILEYF. The CDR3 nucleotides are TGTGCCAGCAGCCAAGATCGAATATTGGAGTATTTC.

This chain connects TRBV6-5 to TRBJ1-6; D not certain. The CDR3 loop spans 16 amino acids. Germline V gene data show CDR1 as MNHEY and CDR2 as SVGAGI. Trimming left V 0 bases short and J 7 bases short, with 13 bases between. The CDR3 bases are TGTGCCAGCAGTTACTCGACTTTGCTAACCAATTCACCCCTCCACTTT. It codes for CASSYSTLLTNSPLHF.

V and J are TRBV5-1 and TRBJ2-3; D call uncertain. The germline gives CDR1 SGHRS, CDR2 YFSETQ. With 1 base removed from V and 0 bases from J, the gap between germline ends came to 9 bases. This CDR3 has 15 amino acids. The CDR3 spells CASSLMDGSTDTQYF. CDR3 in DNA: TGCGCCAGCAGCTTGATGGACGGGAGCACAGATACGCAGTATTTT.

J is TRBJ2-7 and V is TRBV19; 9 nucleotides line up with TRBD2. V shed 5 bases and J 3 bases; nucleotides not matched to a gene: 8. This CDR3 comprises 15 residues. Germline CDR1 reads LNHDA; CDR2 reads SQIVND (reference sequence). The CDR3 loop is CASSLLAGDLYEQYF. CDR3 nucleotides: TGTGCCAGTAGTCTTTTAGCGGGGGACCTCTACGAGCAGTACTTC.

This clone came up once. This chain links TRBV5-8 with TRBJ1-5; the D gene is possibly TRBD1 (6 bases). V was pared by 1 base and J by 3 bases, with 14 bases between. The CDR3 consists of 16 residues. Germline V gives CDR1 SGHTS, CDR2 YDEGEE. The CDR3 loop reads CASSLWGHGLNQPQHF. The DNA of the CDR3 is TGTGCCAGCAGCTTGTGGGGACACGGACTCAATCAGCCCCAGCATTTT.